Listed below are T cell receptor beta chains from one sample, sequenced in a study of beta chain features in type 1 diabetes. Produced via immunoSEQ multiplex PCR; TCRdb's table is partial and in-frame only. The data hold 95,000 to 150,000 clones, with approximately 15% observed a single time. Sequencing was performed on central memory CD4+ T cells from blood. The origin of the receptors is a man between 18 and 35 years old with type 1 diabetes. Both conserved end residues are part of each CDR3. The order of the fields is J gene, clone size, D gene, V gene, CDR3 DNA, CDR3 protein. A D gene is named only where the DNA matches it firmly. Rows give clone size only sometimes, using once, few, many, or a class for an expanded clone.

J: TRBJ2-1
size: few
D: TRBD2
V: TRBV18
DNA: TGTGCCAGCTCACGCGGGGGGTCCAATGAGCAGTTCTTC
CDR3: CASSRGGSNEQFF

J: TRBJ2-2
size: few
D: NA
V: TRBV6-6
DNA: TGTGCCAGCAGTTACGAGACCGGGGAGCTGTTTTTT
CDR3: CASSYETGELFF

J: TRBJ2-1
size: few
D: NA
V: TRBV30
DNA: TGTGCCTGGAGTACGGGCTCGAGCTCCTACAATGAGCAGTTCTTC
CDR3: CAWSTGSSSYNEQFF

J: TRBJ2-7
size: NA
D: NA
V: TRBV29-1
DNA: TGCAGCGTCATAAAGGCTGGGGACGAGCAGTACTTC
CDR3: CSVIKAGDEQYF

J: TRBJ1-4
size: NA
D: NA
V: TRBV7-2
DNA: TGTGCCAGCAGGACCCGGGGGGCCGGGGAAAAACTGTTTTTT
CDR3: CASRTRGAGEKLFF

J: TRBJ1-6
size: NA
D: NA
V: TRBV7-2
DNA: TGTGCCAGCAGCCTGGACGGGGATTCACCCCTCCACTTT
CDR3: CASSLDGDSPLHF

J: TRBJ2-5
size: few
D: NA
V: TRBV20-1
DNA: TGCAGTGCTACCCGAGGAGAGACCCAGTACTTC
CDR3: CSATRGETQYF

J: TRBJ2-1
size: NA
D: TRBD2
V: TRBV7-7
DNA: TGTGCTAGCAGCTTGGTAGGGGGGACTAGCGGGAATGAGCAGTTCTTC
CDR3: CASSLVGGTSGNEQFF

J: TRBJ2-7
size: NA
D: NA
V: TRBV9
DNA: TGTGCCAGCAGCGTATCAGGGTCCCATAACTACGAGCAGTACTTC
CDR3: CASSVSGSHNYEQYF

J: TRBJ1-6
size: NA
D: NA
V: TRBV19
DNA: TGTGCCAGTAGAGGACCGAGTTATAATTCACCCCTCCACTTT
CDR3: CASRGPSYNSPLHF

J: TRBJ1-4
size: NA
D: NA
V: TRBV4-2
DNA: TGTGCCAGCAGCCAAGCCGGGCAGGGCCGGGATGAAAAACTGTTTTTT
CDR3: CASSQAGQGRDEKLFF

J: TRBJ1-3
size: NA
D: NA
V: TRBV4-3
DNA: TGCGCCAGCAGTCCCGGGCCCAGCTCTGGAAACACCATATATTTT
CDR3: CASSPGPSSGNTIYF

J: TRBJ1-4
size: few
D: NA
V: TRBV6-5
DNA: TGTGCCAGCAGCCCTCCGGGGCCCGGAAAACTGTTTTTT
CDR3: CASSPPGPGKLFF

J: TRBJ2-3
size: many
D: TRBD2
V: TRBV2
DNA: TGTGCCAGCAGAGGACTAGCGGGAGATGAGACGCAGTATTTT
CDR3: CASRGLAGDETQYF

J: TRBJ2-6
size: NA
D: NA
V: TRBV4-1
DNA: TGCGCCAGCAGCCAAGATCTGAATTCTGGGGCCAACGTCCTGACTTTC
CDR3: CASSQDLNSGANVLTF

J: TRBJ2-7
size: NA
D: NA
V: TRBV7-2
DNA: TGTGCCAGCTTGGAGGGCTGGTCCTACGAGCAGTACTTC
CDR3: CASLEGWSYEQYF

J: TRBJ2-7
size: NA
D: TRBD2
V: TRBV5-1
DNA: TGCGCCAGCAGCTTGCGACTAGCGTACGAGCAGTACTTC
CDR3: CASSLRLAYEQYF

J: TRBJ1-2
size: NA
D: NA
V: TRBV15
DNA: TGTGCCACCAGCCGGGACCTTCTGGGTGGCTACACCTTC
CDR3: CATSRDLLGGYTF

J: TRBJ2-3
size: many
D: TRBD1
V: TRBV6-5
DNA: TGTGCCAGCAGCCGTGACAGGGGAGCAGATACGCAGTATTTT
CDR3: CASSRDRGADTQYF

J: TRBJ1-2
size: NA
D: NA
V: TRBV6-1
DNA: TGTGCCAGCAGTGATGCCGTCGGATATGGCTACACCTTC
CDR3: CASSDAVGYGYTF

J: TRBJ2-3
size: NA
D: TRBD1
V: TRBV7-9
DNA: TGTGCCAGCAGCTCCCCGACAGGGTCCATCACAGATACGCAGTATTTT
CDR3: CASSSPTGSITDTQYF

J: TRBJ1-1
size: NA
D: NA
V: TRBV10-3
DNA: TGTGCCACCGGGGCGGGCACTGAAGCTTTCTTT
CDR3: CATGAGTEAFF

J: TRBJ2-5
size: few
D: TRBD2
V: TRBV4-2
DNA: TGTGCCAGCAGCCAAGTCGGATCGGGACTAGCAGAGCAGTACTTC
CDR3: CASSQVGSGLAEQYF

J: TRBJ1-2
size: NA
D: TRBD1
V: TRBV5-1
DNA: TGCGCCAGCAGCCTCCCCCAGGGGGCGCATGGCTACACCTTC
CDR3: CASSLPQGAHGYTF

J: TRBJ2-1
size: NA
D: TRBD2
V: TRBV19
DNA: TGTACCAGTAGTACCGGGACTAGGTCGGGTGAGCAGTTCTTC
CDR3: CTSSTGTRSGEQFF

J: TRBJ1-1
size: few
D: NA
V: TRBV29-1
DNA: TGCAGCACCCTTGAAGCTTTCTTT
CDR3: CSTLEAFF

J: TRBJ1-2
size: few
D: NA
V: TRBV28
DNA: TGTGCCAGCAGTTTATCAGGGGCTGACTATGGCTACACCTTC
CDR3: CASSLSGADYGYTF

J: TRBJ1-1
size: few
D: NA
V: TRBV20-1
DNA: TGCAGTGCTACCCACAGATCCGAAGCTTTCTTT
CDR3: CSATHRSEAFF

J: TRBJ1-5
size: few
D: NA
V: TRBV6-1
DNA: TGTGCCAGCAGTGAGGTACAGAATCAGCCCCAGCATTTT
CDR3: CASSEVQNQPQHF

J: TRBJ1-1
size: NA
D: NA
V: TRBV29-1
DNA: TGCAGCGTTGATCCAGGGGTGGGGAACACTGAAGCTTTCTTT
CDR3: CSVDPGVGNTEAFF

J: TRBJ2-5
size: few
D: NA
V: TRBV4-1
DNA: TGCGCCAGCAGCCCTACAGTGTACCAAGAGACCCAGTACTTC
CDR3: CASSPTVYQETQYF

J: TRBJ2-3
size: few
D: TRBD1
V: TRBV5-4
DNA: TGTGCCAGCAGCTGGGGGACAGGGGGAAGAGATCAGTATTTT
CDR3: CASSWGTGGRDQYF

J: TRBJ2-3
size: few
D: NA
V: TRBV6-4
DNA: TGTGCCAGCAGTGACAGACTCGGCACAGATACGCAGTATTTT
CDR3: CASSDRLGTDTQYF

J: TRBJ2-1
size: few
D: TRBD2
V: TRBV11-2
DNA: TGTGCCAGCAGTACCACTAGCGGGGGGAGCTCCTACAATGAGCAGTTCTTC
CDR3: CASSTTSGGSSYNEQFF

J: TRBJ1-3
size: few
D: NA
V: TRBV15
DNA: TGTGCCACCAGCGTAGGTTTCTCTGGAAACACCATATATTTT
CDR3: CATSVGFSGNTIYF

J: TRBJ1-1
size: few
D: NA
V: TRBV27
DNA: TGTGCCAGCAACCTACAGGGTAAGACTGAAGCTTTCTTT
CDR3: CASNLQGKTEAFF

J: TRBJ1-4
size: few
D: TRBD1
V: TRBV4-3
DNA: TGCGCCAGCAGCCAAAAACAGGGGAGAGATGAAAAACTGTTTTTT
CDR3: CASSQKQGRDEKLFF

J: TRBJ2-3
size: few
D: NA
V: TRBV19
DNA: TGTGCCAGTAGTGGCCAGGCATCACTAGATACGCAGTATTTT
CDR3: CASSGQASLDTQYF

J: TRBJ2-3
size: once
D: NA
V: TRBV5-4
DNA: TGTGCCAGCAGCTTGGACGCACGGGGGAGCACAGATACGCAGTATTTT
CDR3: CASSLDARGSTDTQYF

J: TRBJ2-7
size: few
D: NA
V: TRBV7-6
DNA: TGTGCCAGCAGCTTAGGGGCAGGGCGATACGAGCAGTACTTC
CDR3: CASSLGAGRYEQYF

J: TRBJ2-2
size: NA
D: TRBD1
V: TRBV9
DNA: TGTGCCAGCAGCGTCGGACAGGGCGGCGGGGAGCTGTTTTTT
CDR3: CASSVGQGGGELFF

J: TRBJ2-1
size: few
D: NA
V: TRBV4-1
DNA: TGCGCCAGCAGCCATACATACAATGAGCAGTTCTTC
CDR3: CASSHTYNEQFF

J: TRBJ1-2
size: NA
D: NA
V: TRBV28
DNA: TGTGCCAGCAGTTCCGGCCAGGGCGATGGCTACACCTTC
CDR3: CASSSGQGDGYTF

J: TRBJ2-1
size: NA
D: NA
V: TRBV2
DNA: TGTGCCAGCTGTCCGGACCTTTCTTCCTACAATGAGCAGTTCTTC
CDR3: CASCPDLSSYNEQFF

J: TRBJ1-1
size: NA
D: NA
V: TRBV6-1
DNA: TGTGCCAGCAGTGAAACAAGGAACACTGAAGCTTTCTTT
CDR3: CASSETRNTEAFF

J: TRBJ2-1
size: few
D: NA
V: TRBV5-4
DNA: TGTGCCAGCAGCCTCCCGTCGAATGAGCAGTTCTTC
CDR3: CASSLPSNEQFF